These 32 T cell receptor beta chains were sequenced from one sample in a study of blood T cells in healthy people across ages (dated by TCRdb to about 2015). Library preparation was by 5' RACE. TCRdb names Illumina HiSeq 2500 as the instrument used. A second roughly 6 to 12 cycle PCR used a sample-barcoded 5' primer and a J-beta primer mix. TCRdb cleaned the public reads at Q25 with fastp, built clones with MiXCR and kept in-frame beta chains. All rows with the same CDR3 protein become a single entry with the most common DNA and genes. In all, the sample holds 1.5 million to 2 million distinct CDR3 sequences, and almost 35% of those were seen once. The top ten constitute around 11% of the sample. Sequenced sample: blood. Every receptor here comes from a woman younger than 45 in good health.

The genes are TRBV7-9 and TRBJ2-3, with 10 bases fitting TRBD2. The V gene's germline CDR1 is SEHNR and CDR2 FQNEAQ (reference sequence). The V and J ends lost 1 base and 2 bases, in that order; junction bases with no gene match: 12. The CDR3 covers 19 residues. The CDR3 protein is CASSLGWLAGAESTDTQYF. The CDR3 DNA reads as TGTGCCAGCAGCTTAGGTTGGCTAGCGGGGGCCGAATCCACAGATACGCAGTATTTT. Based on the CDR3 plus reference TRBV7-9 and TRBJ2-3, the full variable domain is DTGVSQNPRHKITKRGQNVTFRCDPISEHNRLYWYRQTLGQGPEFLTYFQNEAQLEKSRLLSDRFSAERPKGSFSTLEIQRTEQGDSAMYLCASSLGWLAGAESTDTQYFGPGTRLTVL.

The chain carries TRBV6-6 and TRBJ2-1; the D call may be TRBD1 or TRBD2 (7 bases each). V shed 5 bases and J shed 3 bases, with 14 bases lying between them. Germline V gene sequence: CDR1 MNHNY, CDR2 SVGAGI (reference sequence). The CDR3 loop spans 15 amino acids. This CDR3 is CASSRERDSYNEQFF. CDR3 nucleotide sequence: TGTGCCAGCAGTCGTGAGCGGGACAGCTACAATGAGCAGTTCTTC.

This clonotype was seen more than once but under ten times. V usage is TRBV11-2 and J usage is TRBJ1-5; 11 nucleotides agree with TRBD1. V trimming: 5 bases; J trimming: 5 bases; junction bases outside the gene matches: 2. Germline V lookup: CDR1 SGHAT, CDR2 FQNNGV. The CDR3 is made up of 14 amino acids. The chain's CDR3 is CASSQDRGHQPQHF. The CDR3 DNA sequence: TGTGCCAGCAGCCAGGACAGGGGGCATCAGCCCCAGCATTTT.

The chain's CDR3 is CASSLTAGHLDEQFF. The CDR3 DNA is TGTGCCAGCAGCCTAACAGCGGGGCATCTCGATGAGCAGTTCTTC. J is TRBJ2-1 and V is TRBV11-2; 7 nucleotides match TRBD2. V dropped 5 bases and J dropped 8; count of bases not matched to a gene: 12. Germline CDR1 reads SGHAT; CDR2 reads FQNNGV. The CDR3 spans 15 residues.

The chain combines TRBV7-8 with TRBJ2-7, with TRBD2 matching over 8 bases. The length of the CDR3 is 14 residues. CDR1 SGHVS and CDR2 FQNEAQ come from the germline V gene. The V and J ends lost 5 bases and 5 bases, in that order; junction bases with no gene match: 8. CDR3 nucleotides: TGTGCCAGCAGCATGAGCGGGAGTCGAAACGAGCAGTACTTC. Translating it yields CASSMSGSRNEQYF.

This chain links TRBV18 with TRBJ1-1; no clear D. Germline V gives CDR1 KGHSH, CDR2 LQKENI. CDR3 size: 13 residues. The ends were cut back, 1 base at V and 3 bases at J, with 6 bases in the middle. The CDR3 is CASSPRADTEAFF. Here the CDR3 DNA reads TGTGCCAGCTCACCACGGGCAGACACTGAAGCTTTCTTT.

J is TRBJ2-5 and V is TRBV5-1; 10 nucleotides agree with TRBD2. The J call is doubtful: the DNA matches TRBJ2-7 better. The germline gives CDR1 SGHRS, CDR2 YFSETQ. The CDR3 totals 14 residues. In DNA form, the CDR3 reads TGCGCCAGCAGCTTGGCCCCTAGCGGGGGCGAGCAGTACTTC. Amino acids: CASSLAPSGGEQYF.

This clonotype was counted many times. The V gene is TRBV6-5, the J gene TRBJ2-7; D is perhaps TRBD2 (6 bases). V lost 6 bases and J lost 3, with 21 bases in between. CDR1 MNHEY and CDR2 SVGAGI come from the germline V gene. This CDR3 has 16 amino acids. CDR3 bases: TGTGCCAGCAGCCCCCAGCGGGCCGCCCTCTACTACGAGCAGTACTTC. Translated, it gives CASSPQRAALYYEQYF.

The J gene is TRBJ2-7, the V gene TRBV30; D ambiguous. The CDR3 totals 12 residues. V was cut by 2 bases and J by 5 bases, with 10 bases left in between. Germline V gene sequence: CDR1 GTSNPN, CDR2 SVGIG (reference sequence). The CDR3, as DNA: TGTGCCTGGAGTCTGAGCCTACACGAGCAGTACTTC. It yields the protein CAWSLSLHEQYF.

This clonotype occurred a few times. The chain combines TRBV29-1 with TRBJ2-7, with a weak D call TRBD2 (6 bases). Trimming took off 0 bases at V and 7 bases at J, with 19 bases between the two ends. Germline CDR1 SQVTM, CDR2 ANQGSEA. The CDR3 has 15 residues. This CDR3 is CSVEDSRGEVNEQYF. As DNA, the CDR3 is TGCAGCGTTGAAGACTCACGTGGGGAGGTCAATGAGCAGTACTTC.

The sample holds a few counts of this clonotype. This sequence joins TRBV10-1 and TRBJ1-2; 9 positions match TRBD1. CDR3 length equals 14 residues. The J segment lost 1 base and the V segment lost 8 bases, leaving 5 bases of the junction unmatched. Germline CDR1 is WNHNN and CDR2 is SYGVQD (reference sequence). CDR3 bases: TGCGCCAGCCCAGGACAGGGGATTAACTATGGCTACACCTTC. Translating gives CASPGQGINYGYTF.

Many counts were recorded for this clonotype. The V gene is TRBV29-1, the J gene TRBJ2-7; D may be TRBD2 (6 bases). CDR3 size: 15 residues. Germline assignment: CDR1 SQVTM and CDR2 ANQGSEA. V gave up 0 bases and J gave up 2 bases, with 14 bases separating them. The CDR3 loop is CSVEDRGKGTYEQYF. CDR3 in DNA: TGCAGCGTTGAAGATCGGGGGAAGGGGACCTACGAGCAGTACTTC.

The J gene is TRBJ1-2, the V gene TRBV9; a possible D gene is TRBD1 (5 bases). The V and J ends lost 0 bases and 4 bases respectively, with 13 bases between them. There are 15 residues in the CDR3. The V gene's germline CDR1 is SGDLS and CDR2 YYNGEE. The CDR3 sequence is CASSVEGRGVYGYTF. DNA for the CDR3: TGTGCCAGCAGCGTAGAGGGCAGAGGGGTCTATGGCTACACCTTC.

The chain joins TRBV9 to TRBJ1-4; tentative D call: TRBD1 (5 bases). Germline V gives CDR1 SGDLS, CDR2 YYNGEE. V lost 3 bases and J lost 0, with 15 bases in between. The CDR3 is 17 amino acids. The CDR3 region is CASSAGASIATNEKLFF. The CDR3 nucleotides read TGTGCCAGCAGCGCCGGGGCATCAATTGCAACTAATGAAAAACTGTTTTTT.

This chain links TRBV2 with TRBJ1-1, with 10 bases identical to TRBD1. After removal of 4 bases from V and 5 bases from J, the junction contained 4 bases not matched to a gene. Germline CDR1 reads SNHLY; CDR2 reads FYNNEI. The CDR3 is 14 residues long. CDR3 in amino acids: CASSGQGASTEAFF. CDR3 DNA sequence: TGTGCCAGCAGTGGACAGGGGGCGAGTACTGAAGCTTTCTTT.

This clonotype has more than one count but fewer than ten. This chain uses TRBV7-9 with TRBJ2-5; D call uncertain. The CDR3 loop spans 16 amino acids. V lost 1 base to trimming and J lost 1 base, with 13 bases between them. Germline V gives CDR1 SEHNR, CDR2 FQNEAQ (reference sequence). The CDR3 is CASSLVGTLGQETQYF. CDR3 coding DNA: TGTGCCAGCAGCTTAGTTGGTACTCTGGGCCAAGAGACCCAGTACTTC.

J is TRBJ1-4 and V is TRBV12-3 or TRBV12-4; possible D gene TRBD1, 6 bases. CDR3 length: 13 residues. V was trimmed by 5 bases and J by 11 bases, leaving 15 bases between them. CDR3 loop: CASSPGDGGKLFF. The CDR3 bases are TGTGCCAGCAGTCCAGGGGACGGTGGGAAACTGTTTTTT.

Of note for this clonotype: A single base separates this from a much larger clone, so it may be a read error. The rearrangement uses TRBV6-6 and TRBJ2-7; 7 nucleotides line up with TRBD1. CDR3 length: 13 amino acids. The V gene end was trimmed by 6 bases and the J gene end by 4 bases; junction bases not matched to a gene: 6. Germline CDR1 is MNHNY and CDR2 is SVGAGI (reference sequence). The CDR3 is CASRSRGRYEQYF. CDR3 coding DNA: TGTGCCAGCAGGTCCAGGGGGAGATACGAGCAGTACTTC.

The chain combines TRBV20-1 with TRBJ2-7; D tentatively fits TRBD1 or TRBD2 (7 bases each). The J call may be mistaken, given a closer DNA end match to TRBJ2-5. Germline V gives CDR1 DFQATT, CDR2 SNEGSKA (reference sequence). The CDR3 loop spans 14 amino acids. The CDR3 is CSAKVPGGQETQYF. CDR3 nucleotides: TGCAGTGCCAAGGTCCCGGGGGGACAGGAGACCCAGTACTTC.

This clonotype has more than one count but fewer than ten. This CDR3 reads CASSPGADRVRETQYF. As DNA, the CDR3 is TGTGCCAGCAGCCCCGGGGCTGACAGGGTTCGGGAGACCCAGTACTTC. The rearrangement uses TRBV7-8 and TRBJ2-5; 7 bases fit TRBD1. The CDR3 extends over 16 amino acids. The junction had 14 bases not matched to a gene; V was cut back by 5 bases and J by 5 bases. Germline CDR1 reads SGHVS; CDR2 reads FQNEAQ.

This clonotype was detected only a few times. The chain has TRBV5-6 and TRBJ2-7, with 10 bases fitting TRBD1. This CDR3 is built from 16 residues. The V gene's germline CDR1 is SGHDT and CDR2 YYEEEE. J lost 3 bases, V lost 1 base, and 7 bases had no gene match. This CDR3 reads CASSLLSGTGVYEQYF. The CDR3 nucleotides are TGTGCCAGCAGCTTGCTATCAGGGACAGGGGTCTACGAGCAGTACTTC. The full variable domain, in which reference TRBV5-6 and TRBJ2-7 provide the parts outside the CDR3, is DAGVTQSPTHLIKTRGQQVTLRCSPKSGHDTVSWYQQALGQGPQFIFQYYEEEERQRGNFPDRFSGHQFPNYSSELNVNALLLGDSALYLCASSLLSGTGVYEQYFGPGTRLTVT.

This clonotype was counted a few times. V gene TRBV28 combines with J gene TRBJ2-6; 8 positions match TRBD1. This CDR3 comprises 15 residues. V lost 6 bases and J lost 3; bases outside the gene matches: 4. The germline CDR1 and CDR2 sequences are MDHEN and SYDVKM. CDR3 residues: CASRGQGNGANVLTF. DNA of the CDR3: TGTGCCAGCAGAGGACAGGGTAATGGGGCCAACGTCCTGACTTTC.

This chain links TRBV27 with TRBJ2-7; D unresolved. The CDR3 is 15 residues long. Between the trimmed V and J ends, which lost 5 bases and 5 bases, there was a span of 19 bases. From germline, CDR1 is MNHEY and CDR2 SMNVEV (reference sequence). CDR3 sequence (DNA): TGTGCCAGCAGTCCTCAAGGAGTCAGAACTAACGAGCAGTACTTC. Protein: CASSPQGVRTNEQYF.

This clonotype appeared a few times. V usage is TRBV10-3 and J usage is TRBJ2-7; either TRBD1 or TRBD2 may supply D (5 bases each). The germline CDR1 and CDR2 sequences are ENHRY and SYGVKD. The CDR3 has 14 residues. V was pared by 1 base and J by 2 bases, with 9 bases between. The CDR3 sequence is CAISEFQGPYEQYF. The CDR3 DNA reads as TGTGCCATCAGTGAGTTTCAGGGACCCTACGAGCAGTACTTC.

This clonotype has a handful of counts. The chain combines TRBV9 with TRBJ1-5, with D maybe TRBD1 (5 bases). This CDR3 region has 14 residues. The germline V gene has CDR1 SGDLS and CDR2 YYNGEE. V was cut by 2 bases and J by 4 bases, with 10 bases left in between. The DNA for the CDR3 is TGTGCCAGCAGCGTGGGGCAGTTAAATCAGCCCCAGCATTTT. Translating it yields CASSVGQLNQPQHF.

This rearrangement joins TRBV7-8 to TRBJ2-7, with D tentatively TRBD1 or TRBD2 (5 bases each). The CDR3 totals 15 residues. The germline gives CDR1 SGHVS, CDR2 FQNEAQ. V was pared by 6 bases and J by 3 bases, with 18 bases between. The CDR3 sequence is CASSSPGPLIYEQYF. DNA of the CDR3: TGTGCCAGCAGTTCCCCGGGACCGCTGATCTACGAGCAGTACTTC.

The chain recombines TRBV28 with TRBJ2-7, with unresolved D. The germline CDR1 and CDR2 sequences are MDHEN and SYDVKM. CDR3 length equals 15 residues. V gave up 5 bases and J gave up 3 bases, with 17 bases separating them. As DNA, the CDR3 is TGTGCCAGCAGTCCCTTGGGATCGCAAAACTACGAGCAGTACTTC. Amino acid sequence: CASSPLGSQNYEQYF.

The CDR3 DNA follows: TGTGCCAGCAGCCAAGGCAGGGCTAGCAATCAGCCCCAGCATTTT. Translated: CASSQGRASNQPQHF. The V call is TRBV3-1, the J call TRBJ1-5, with D maybe TRBD1 (5 bases). This CDR3 has 15 amino acids. V was trimmed by 1 base and J by 0 bases, leaving 7 bases between them. Germline-derived CDR1 and CDR2 are LGHDT and YNNKEL (reference sequence).

V gene TRBV12-3 or TRBV12-4 combines with J gene TRBJ2-1; 10 bases match TRBD1. J lost 5 bases, V lost 5 bases, and 6 bases had no gene match. The CDR3 runs 15 residues. The CDR3 protein is CASSTYGTGDNEQFF. As DNA, the CDR3 is TGTGCCAGCAGTACCTACGGGACAGGGGACAATGAGCAGTTCTTC.

The chain joins TRBV7-2 to TRBJ2-5, with TRBD1 matching 9 bases. Trimming cost V 9 bases and J 0 bases; bases outside gene matches: 5. The CDR3 totals 14 residues. Looked up from germline, CDR1 is SGHTA and CDR2 is FQGNSA. CDR3 region: CARQGDRDQETQYF. The CDR3 DNA reads as TGTGCCAGACAGGGGGACAGGGACCAAGAGACCCAGTACTTC.

This clonotype was counted a few times. The chain links TRBV5-1 to TRBJ1-1; D may be TRBD1 (6 bases). The CDR3 covers 15 residues. The germline CDR1 and CDR2 sequences are SGHRS and YFSETQ. V dropped 4 bases and J dropped 4 bases, with 17 bases sitting between them. The DNA of the CDR3 is TGCGCCAGCAGCCCGGGACACCCTAAGGGCACTGAAGCTTTCTTT. Translated, it gives CASSPGHPKGTEAFF.

The sample holds many counts of this clonotype. An end of the junction differs from the germline gene, which may be a read error. The rearrangement links TRBV5-1 to TRBJ2-1; TRBD1 matches 9 bases. The germline CDR1 and CDR2 sequences are SGHRS and YFSETQ. The CDR3 is 15 residues long. In DNA, the CDR3 is TGTGCCAGCAGCACGGGACAGGGATCCTACAATGAGCAGTTCTTC. Protein sequence: CASSTGQGSYNEQFF.